This paragraph reports one TCR beta chain. Its antigen is unknown. Base quality data are lacking; no much larger clone is found one base away. The immunoSEQ hsTCRB assay version 4, run in survey mode, was used to sequence TCRbeta repertoires from genomic DNA. Genomic DNA was diluted to roughly 10 ng/uL, and up to roughly 1 ug per sample was used for TCRbeta sequencing. As for the original processing: Analysis of the TCRbeta data was done in ImmunoSeq Analyzer 3.0, and diversity was computed on productive nucleotide rearrangements. Lower-bound TCR diversity was estimated with the improved Chao index, and clonality with the Gini coefficient using the Immunarch R package. Different nucleotide rearrangements encoding the same CDR3beta amino acid sequence were treated as distinct clonotypes. Differential abundance analysis identified TCRbeta sequences significantly enriched in antigen-responding cells relative to anti-CD3/anti-CD28-activated cells. GLIPH2 grouped TCRs by predicted peptide-MHC specificity, both within each participant and across combined participant data sets. TCRdb took this table from immuneACCESS and kept in-frame rearrangements with V and J called. Such tables lack part of the clones; where checked against another copy, unresolved V genes explain under half of the gap, and the rest is unexplained. That table is the source of V, J and clone size, and D and trimming were worked out from the DNA. Here the sample has 30,000 or so clones; 75% to 85% occur a single time. Over 15% of the sample is taken by the ten largest.

CDR1 and CDR2 were assigned from the germline V gene as MNHEY and SVGAGI. The junction shows trimming of 7 bases on V and 10 bases on J, and the gene matches do not reach 7 bases of it. The CDR3 contains 12 residues, cysteine and phenylalanine counted. The read is trimmed to its CDR3 DNA, 36 bases read in frame from base 1. The data were obtained in a study of persistence of HIV-infected CD4 T cells (dated by TCRdb to the early 2020s). With respect to the entire study: CMV- and HIV-1 Gag-responding CD4+ T cells were isolated from ART-treated individuals so that antigen-driven clonal expansion of HIV-1-infected cells could be examined. TCRbeta sequencing assessed the clonality of all cells in each sorted population, while proviral sequencing assessed the clonality of infected cells. In the cross-participant TCR cluster analysis, eight or nine participants were included for CMV and roughly 7 participants were included for Gag. Peripheral blood samples of up to about 200 mL were collected at multiple time points, except for a couple of participants, who underwent leukapheresis at a single time point. Suppressive ART had been received by participants for a median of roughly eight years.

The investigation overall reported the following: TCRbeta richness in CMV- and Gag-responding cells was significantly lower than in anti-CD3/anti-CD28-responding cells; CMV-responding cells had higher oligoclonality than CD3/CD28-stimulated and Gag-responding cells. Enrichment of degenerate expanded CDR3beta sequences was found in antigen-responding cells, suggesting convergent selection of CD4+ responses to CMV and Gag. TCR oligoclonality correlated with proviral oligoclonality within the same sorted populations. Bulk TCR analyses could not be restricted to the rare CMV-responding cells that actually carried HIV-1 proviruses. Only a small number of individuals took part in the study, and the range of antigens tested was limited.

In light of the paper, this sample's treatment or condition label describes: suppressive antiretroviral therapy. Cells were stimulated with a pool of overlapping HIV-1 Gag 15-mer peptides at about 1 ug per peptide per mL. Nonresponding CD40L-negative CD69-negative CD45RO-high memory CD4+ T cells were sorted as memory populations depleted of antigen-responding cells. HIV-1-infected adults in whom suppressive ART had been started during chronic infection were enrolled as participants. Participants had undetectable plasma HIV-1 RNA below 50 copies/mL for at least 4 years. To be included, a participant needed positive CMV serology and a CD4+ T cell count above 400 cells/uL. Before stimulation, PBMCs were isolated using density centrifugation and then depleted of CD8+ T cells. CD8-depleted PBMCs were stimulated for roughly 20 hours with anti-CD28/CD49d costimulation, CD40-blocking antibody and enfuvirtide to prevent new infections. Cells were sorted on a Beckman Coulter MoFlo Legacy or XDP sorter, with propidium iodide excluding dead cells. Genomic DNA was extracted with the QIAamp DNA Mini Kit for samples above one million cells, otherwise with the Quick-DNA Microprep Kit.

Here the sequenced sample was CD4+ T cells sorted from PBMCs after roughly 18-hour stimulation, taken from a patient who received antiretroviral therapy. Interpreted using the paper, the cell subset or site label stands for: CD40L-CD69- CD45RO-high memory CD4 T cells not responding to Gag peptides. The sequence joins TRBV6-5 to TRBJ2-1; TRBD2 matches 7 bases in the middle. The source is an adult woman with HIV who was CMV-seropositive. The DNA is TGTGCCAGCAAGGAGGAGGGAGGGGAGCAGTTCTTC. Its protein product is CASKEEGGEQFF.